This entry concerns a single TCR beta chain. TCRdb keeps only in-frame clones here, not all; method: immunoSEQ multiplex PCR. The data contain 95,000 to 150,000 clones, 85% to 95% of them seen just once; the ten biggest clones take up 6.2%. The data are from a study of T cell changes during pregnancy in multiple sclerosis. The CDR3 contains 15 residues. Germline loops: CDR1 SGHAT, CDR2 FQDESV (reference sequence). The J segment lost 8 bases and the V segment lost 5 bases, leaving 8 bases of the junction unmatched. The chain employs TRBV11-1 and TRBJ2-1; TRBD2 matches 11 bases. This receptor was obtained from a female donor with multiple sclerosis, enrolled in a pregnancy study. This specimen was peripheral blood, taken before pregnancy. CDR3 protein: CASSRSGRAEDEQFF. The CDR3 DNA reads as TGTGCCAGCAGCCGTAGCGGGAGGGCCGAAGATGAGCAGTTCTTC.